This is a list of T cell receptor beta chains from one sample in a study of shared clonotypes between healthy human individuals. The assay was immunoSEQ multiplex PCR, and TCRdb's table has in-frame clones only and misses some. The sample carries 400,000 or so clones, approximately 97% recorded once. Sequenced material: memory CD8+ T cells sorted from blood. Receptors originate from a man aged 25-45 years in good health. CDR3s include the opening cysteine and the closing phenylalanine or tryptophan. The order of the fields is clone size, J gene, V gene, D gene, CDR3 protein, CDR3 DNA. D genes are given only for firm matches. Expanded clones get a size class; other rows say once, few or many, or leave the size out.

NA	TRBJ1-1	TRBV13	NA	CASSQDRNTEAFF	TGTGCCAGCAGCCAGGACAGGAACACTGAAGCTTTCTTT
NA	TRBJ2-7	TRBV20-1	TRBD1	CSAKYGTEKYF	TGCAGTGCCAAGTACGGGACAGAGAAGTACTTC
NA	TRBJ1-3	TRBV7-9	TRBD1	CASSPLQGITGNTIYF	TGTGCCAGCAGCCCTCTACAGGGGATAACTGGAAACACCATATATTTT
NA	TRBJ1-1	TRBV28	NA	CASSPYRAEAFF	TGTGCCAGCAGTCCCTACAGGGCCGAGGCTTTCTTT
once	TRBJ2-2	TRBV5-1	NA	CASEGSLRTGELFF	TGCGCCAGTGAGGGGAGCCTACGCACCGGGGAGCTGTTTTTT
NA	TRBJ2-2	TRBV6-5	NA	CASTRDLPNTGELFF	TGTGCCAGCACCCGTGACTTACCTAACACCGGGGAGCTGTTTTTT
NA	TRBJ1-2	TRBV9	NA	CASSVTRVGVYGYTF	TGTGCCAGCAGCGTCACCCGCGTGGGGGTGTATGGCTACACCTTC
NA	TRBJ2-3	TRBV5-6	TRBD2	CASRTSGSRSTDTQYF	TGTGCCAGCAGGACGAGCGGGAGTCGGAGCACAGATACGCAGTATTTT
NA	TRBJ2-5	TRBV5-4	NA	CAYEVEWETQYF	TGTGCCTACGAAGTGGAATGGGAGACCCAGTACTTC
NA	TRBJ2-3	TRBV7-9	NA	CASSPGRLQTLAGTDTQYF	TGTGCCAGCAGCCCTGGACGATTACAGACTCTCGCCGGCACAGATACGCAGTATTTT
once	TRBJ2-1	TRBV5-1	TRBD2	CASSAGTSGSYNEQFF	TGCGCCAGCAGCGCCGGGACTAGCGGCTCCTACAATGAGCAGTTCTTC
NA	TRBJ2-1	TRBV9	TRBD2	CASSARLAGGDNEQFF	TGTGCCAGCAGCGCGAGACTAGCGGGAGGTGATAATGAGCAGTTCTTC
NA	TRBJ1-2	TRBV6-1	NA	CASSEAAQPWGGYTF	TGTGCCAGCAGTGAAGCGGCTCAGCCGTGGGGTGGCTACACCTTC